These 7 T cell receptor beta chains came from one sample sequenced in a study of vaccination and CD4 T cells after COVID-19. No antigens are known for them. Documented treatment: 10-day PBMC culture with coronavirus spike peptide pools or control peptides (ViraFEST assay). Cultured CD4+ T-cell DNA underwent Oncomine TCR Beta short-read sequencing. TCRdb reanalysed the PCR reads using MiXCR and keeps one entry per CDR3 protein. The table shows 20,000 to 30,000 distinct CDR3 sequences, with 40% occurring only once. Input material: CD4+ T cells from blood, cultured in vitro. The receptors here all came from a human donor who had recovered from COVID-19.

The chain combines TRBV7-3 with TRBJ1-2; weak D call: TRBD1 (6 bases). Germline CDR1 is SGHTA and CDR2 is FQGTGA. The CDR3 extends over 13 amino acids. Trimming pared 5 bases from V and 6 bases from J, leaving 13 bases between. CDR3 region: CASSPQGTNGYTF. CDR3 nucleotide sequence: TGTGCCAGCAGCCCCCAGGGGACAAATGGCTACACCTTC.

The chain links TRBV11-3 to TRBJ1-1; D gene ambiguous. This CDR3 spans 14 amino acids. Germline loops: CDR1 SGHNT, CDR2 YENEEA. The V end lost 0 bases, the J end lost 7 bases, and 12 bases lay between the germline ends. Written as DNA, the CDR3 is TGTGCCAGCAGCTTAGATAGGAGGTGGGTTGAAGCTTTCTTT. Encoded protein: CASSLDRRWVEAFF.

This clonotype was seen only a few times. The chain has TRBV20-1 and TRBJ2-3, with 16 bases identical to TRBD2. CDR1 and CDR2 from the germline V gene are DFQATT and SNEGSKA (reference sequence). The CDR3 extends over 16 amino acids. Germline trimming cut 5 bases from V and 0 bases from J; bases unmatched to any gene: 2. The CDR3 loop reads CSAQGLAGGSTDTQYF. The CDR3 DNA reads as TGCAGTGCTCAGGGACTAGCGGGAGGGAGCACAGATACGCAGTATTTT.

This chain connects TRBV7-9 to TRBJ2-2, with D possibly being TRBD1 or TRBD2 (5 bases each). CDR1 and CDR2 (germline): SEHNR, FQNEAQ (reference sequence). V lost 1 base and J lost 6, with 15 bases in between. This CDR3 region has 16 residues. The CDR3 nucleotides are TGTGCCAGCAGCTTAGGGGGACGGTTTCGGTCCGGGGAGCTGTTTTTT. It specifies CASSLGGRFRSGELFF.

The chain uses TRBV20-1 and TRBJ2-1; D might be TRBD2 (5 bases). Germline lookup yields CDR1 DFQATT and CDR2 SNEGSKA (reference sequence). This CDR3 contains 15 residues. Trimming stripped 6 bases from V and 4 bases from J, with 19 bases between. CDR3 in amino acids: CSAQLERRRYNEQFF. The CDR3 region has the DNA TGCAGTGCCCAACTAGAGAGGCGCCGTTACAATGAGCAGTTCTTC.

This clonotype was found a few times. The chain recombines TRBV6-1 with TRBJ2-7, with a possible D match to TRBD1 (6 bases). Trimming removed 1 base from V and 4 bases from J, with 17 bases in between. This CDR3 has 16 residues. CDR1 and CDR2 (germline): MNHNS, SASEGT. The CDR3 nucleotides are TGTGCCAGCAGTGAAGGCAGGTCAGGGGTTCTGTACGAGCAGTACTTC. This codes for CASSEGRSGVLYEQYF.

The chain recombines TRBV18 with TRBJ1-5; TRBD1 is a possible D gene (6 bases). V was pared by 3 bases and J by 1 base, with 13 bases between. In germline, CDR1 is KGHSH, CDR2 LQKENI. CDR3 length: 16 residues. CDR3 coding DNA: TGTGCCAGCTCACCGAAGAGGACAGAGAGCAATCAGCCCCAGCATTTT. Protein sequence: CASSPKRTESNQPQHF.